This T cell receptor (beta chain) stems from a study of cytomegalovirus exposure and HLA in healthy donors. Broader study findings: In an earlier analysis, about 87% or about 30%: the productive usage of most TCR beta V segments.

The PCR used 60 Vbeta and 13 Jbeta primers. This table comes from immunoSEQ multiplex PCR, and its TCRdb copy is limited to in-frame clones, with some not included. This sample's table has fewer than 150,000 clones. The CDR3 extends over 13 amino acids. Trimming cost V 2 bases and J 4 bases, with 9 bases left between them. The V gene's germline CDR1 is SGHRS and CDR2 YFSETQ. Notes on this clone: What it binds is not known.

This chain connects TRBV5-1 to TRBJ1-2; D gene ambiguous. This TCR came from a man in his forties in good health and CMV-seronegative. Sequenced input: PBMCs. CDR3 sequence reads: CASSFDAGYGYTF. The CDR3 DNA follows: TGCGCCAGCAGCTTTGACGCAGGCTATGGCTACACCTTC.